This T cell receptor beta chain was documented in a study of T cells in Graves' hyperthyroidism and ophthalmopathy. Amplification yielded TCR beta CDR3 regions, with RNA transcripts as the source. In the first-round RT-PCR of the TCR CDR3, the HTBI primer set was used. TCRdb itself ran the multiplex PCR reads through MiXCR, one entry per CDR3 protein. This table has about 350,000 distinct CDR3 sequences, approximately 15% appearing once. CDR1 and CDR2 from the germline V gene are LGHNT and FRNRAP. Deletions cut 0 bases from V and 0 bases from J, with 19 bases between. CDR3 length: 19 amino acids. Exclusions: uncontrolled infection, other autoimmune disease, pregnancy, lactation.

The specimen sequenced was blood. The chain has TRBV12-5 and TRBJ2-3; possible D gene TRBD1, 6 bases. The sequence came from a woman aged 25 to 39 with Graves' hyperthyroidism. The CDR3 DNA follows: TGTGCTAGTGGTTTGGTTCACCCGAACAGGGAAGAGAGCACAGATACGCAGTATTTT. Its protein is CASGLVHPNREESTDTQYF.